A single sample is the source of the 15 T cell receptor beta chains below, sequenced in a study of T cell changes during pregnancy in multiple sclerosis (dated by TCRdb to about 2019). Libraries were made using the immunoSEQ multiplex PCR assay. Imported from immuneACCESS, the table was reduced by TCRdb to in-frame sequences with V and J called. These copies leave out some clones; in studies compared against another copy, an unresolved V gene accounts for under half, and the cause of the remainder is not known. The sample table contains 30,000 to 40,000 clones; only one count was recorded for roughly nine tenths of them. The top ten constitute around 0.73% of the sample. Sequencing was performed on CD4+ T cells from peripheral blood mononuclear cells, taken in the third trimester of pregnancy. These receptors were obtained from a female donor with multiple sclerosis, enrolled in a pregnancy study.

The rearrangement links TRBV19 to TRBJ1-5; D not resolved. The CDR3 is 15 amino acids. The V gene lost 3 bases and the J gene lost 1 base, with 10 bases spanning the gap. Germline CDR1 and CDR2: LNHDA and SQIVND (reference sequence). The CDR3 sequence is CASSIPGLSNQPQHF. For the CDR3, the DNA is TGTGCCAGTAGTATTCCGGGGTTGAGCAATCAGCCCCAGCATTTT.

This chain joins TRBV29-1 and TRBJ2-7, with a possible D match to TRBD1 (6 bases). V lost 6 bases and J lost 0, with 12 bases in between. Germline values: CDR1 SQVTM, CDR2 ANQGSEA. This CDR3 contains 13 residues. The CDR3 region is CSVTGQSSYEQYF. Here the CDR3 DNA reads TGCAGCGTCACAGGGCAAAGCTCCTACGAGCAGTACTTC.

This clone was recorded a few times. The chain couples TRBV5-1 to TRBJ2-1, with 7 bases lining up with TRBD2. The CDR3 consists of 16 residues. Germline CDR1 reads SGHRS; CDR2 reads YFSETQ. After removal of 4 bases from V and 3 bases from J, the junction contained 10 bases not matched to a gene. CDR3 residues: CASSPPSASGYNEQFF. The DNA for the CDR3 is TGCGCCAGCAGCCCACCCTCGGCTAGCGGCTACAATGAGCAGTTCTTC. Based on the CDR3 plus reference TRBV5-1 and TRBJ2-1, the full variable domain is KAGVTQTPRYLIKTRGQQVTLSCSPISGHRSVSWYQQTPGQGLQFLFEYFSETQRNKGNFPGRFSGRQFSNSRSEMNVSTLELGDSALYLCASSPPSASGYNEQFFGPGTRLTVL.

The chain combines TRBV29-1 with TRBJ2-3; TRBD1 agrees at 7 bases. The CDR3 is 14 residues long. V dropped 5 bases and J dropped 2; count of bases not matched to a gene: 7. CDR1 SQVTM and CDR2 ANQGSEA come from the germline V gene. CDR3 sequence (DNA): TGCAGCGTTAGGATCCAGGGGGTCACAGATACGCAGTATTTT. Its translation: CSVRIQGVTDTQYF.

The CDR3 protein is CASSSGTSGGTYEQYF. In DNA, the CDR3 is TGCGCCAGCAGCTCGGGGACTAGCGGGGGAACCTACGAGCAGTACTTC. This chain links TRBV5-1 with TRBJ2-5, with TRBD2 matching 14 bases. The tail of the sequence fits TRBJ2-7 better, so the J call may be wrong. The CDR3 runs to 16 residues. CDR1 is SGHRS, CDR2 YFSETQ, per germline.

The chain uses TRBV18 and TRBJ2-7; TRBD1 matches at 10 bases. J gave up 6 bases and V 6 bases, and 5 bases lay outside the gene matches. The germline V gene has CDR1 KGHSH and CDR2 LQKENI. The CDR3 runs 13 residues. Here the CDR3 DNA reads TGTGCCAGCTCTTCCGACAGGGGGCTCGAGCAGTACTTC. Protein sequence: CASSSDRGLEQYF.

As DNA, the CDR3 is TGTGCCATCAGTGCCCAGACAGGGGGTAGTACTGAAGCTTTCTTT. The encoded protein is CAISAQTGGSTEAFF. The chain links TRBV10-3 to TRBJ1-1, with TRBD1 identical over 9 bases. The germline gives CDR1 ENHRY, CDR2 SYGVKD. This CDR3 has 15 residues. V lost 4 bases, J lost 5 bases, and 8 bases stayed unmatched.

V and J are TRBV5-1 and TRBJ2-7; 8 positions match TRBD1. J lost 2 bases, V lost 1 base, and 14 bases had no gene match. The CDR3 is 18 amino acids. The germline V gene encodes CDR1 SGHRS and CDR2 YFSETQ. CDR3 sequence reads: CASSLTLSSGQVAYEQYF. The DNA of the CDR3 is TGCGCCAGCAGCTTGACTCTTTCTTCGGGACAGGTTGCCTACGAGCAGTACTTC. Full variable domain (remainder filled in from reference TRBV5-1 and TRBJ2-7): KAGVTQTPRYLIKTRGQQVTLSCSPISGHRSVSWYQQTPGQGLQFLFEYFSETQRNKGNFPGRFSGRQFSNSRSEMNVSTLELGDSALYLCASSLTLSSGQVAYEQYFGPGTRLTVT.

The chain is built from TRBV6-1 and TRBJ2-1, with 9 nucleotides matching TRBD2. With 8 bases clipped from V and 10 bases from J, the junction kept 12 bases outside the gene matches. Germline assignment: CDR1 MNHNS and CDR2 SASEGT. This CDR3 contains 14 residues. The CDR3 DNA reads TGTGCCAGCCCGCTGGATAGCGGGAGAGTGGAGCAGTTCTTC. It is translated as CASPLDSGRVEQFF.

This chain uses TRBV30 with TRBJ2-3, with 13 bases that match TRBD2. In germline, CDR1 is GTSNPN, CDR2 SVGIG (reference sequence). The CDR3 has 13 residues. Trimming removed 5 bases from V and 4 bases from J; junction bases left unmatched: 0. DNA for the CDR3: TGTGCCTGGGGACTAGCGGGAGCAGATACGCAGTATTTT. Translation: CAWGLAGADTQYF.

The chain recombines TRBV5-8 with TRBJ2-1; TRBD2 matches 13 bases. The germline V gene has CDR1 SGHTS and CDR2 YDEGEE. Losses at the gene ends were 5 bases for V and 6 bases for J; bases not matched to a gene: 5. The CDR3 totals 15 residues. The CDR3 protein is CASRGLAGTGNEQFF. In DNA form, the CDR3 reads TGTGCCAGCAGGGGACTAGCGGGAACTGGCAATGAGCAGTTCTTC.

The CDR3 is CASMSWTGTDEQYF. Here the CDR3 DNA reads TGTGCCAGCATGTCCTGGACAGGGACGGACGAGCAGTACTTC. The chain links TRBV28 to TRBJ2-7, with TRBD1 matching 8 bases. With V trimmed by 7 bases and J by 5 bases, 10 bases remained unmatched. From germline, CDR1 is MDHEN and CDR2 SYDVKM. The CDR3 length is 14 residues.

The rearrangement uses TRBV7-2 and TRBJ1-2, with a tentative D call TRBD1 (6 bases). Germline V gene sequence: CDR1 SGHTA, CDR2 FQGNSA. CDR3 size: 16 residues. Trimming stripped 1 base from V and 8 bases from J, with 20 bases between. The CDR3 loop reads CASSLGSMGAGRGYTF. For the CDR3, the DNA is TGTGCCAGCAGCTTAGGAAGTATGGGGGCAGGGAGAGGCTACACCTTC.

The rearrangement uses TRBV5-4 and TRBJ1-4, with TRBD1 matching over 8 bases. V shed 4 bases and J 2 bases; nucleotides not matched to a gene: 7. The CDR3 runs to 16 residues. The germline V gene has CDR1 SGHNT and CDR2 YYREEE (reference sequence). CDR3 sequence reads: CASSLQGAPTNEKLFF. The CDR3 nucleotides read TGTGCCAGCAGCCTGCAGGGGGCGCCGACTAATGAAAAACTGTTTTTT.

This chain uses TRBV28 with TRBJ2-7; 7 bases are a match to TRBD2. The J segment lost 3 bases and the V segment lost 7 bases, leaving 6 bases of the junction unmatched. The CDR3 has 13 residues. Germline values: CDR1 MDHEN, CDR2 SYDVKM. The CDR3 is CASTGGRGYEQYF. The CDR3 nucleotides are TGTGCCAGCACGGGAGGTAGGGGCTACGAGCAGTACTTC.